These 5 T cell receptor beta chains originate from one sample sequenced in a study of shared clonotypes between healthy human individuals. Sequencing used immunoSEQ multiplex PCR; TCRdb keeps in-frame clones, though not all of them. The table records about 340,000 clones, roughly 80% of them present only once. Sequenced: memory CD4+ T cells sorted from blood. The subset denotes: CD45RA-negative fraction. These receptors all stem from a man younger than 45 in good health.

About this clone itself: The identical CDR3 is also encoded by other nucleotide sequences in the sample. The CDR3 reads CASSPRGAYEQYF. Written as DNA, the CDR3 is TGTGCCAGCAGCCCCCGAGGGGCGTACGAGCAGTACTTC. The chain employs TRBV7-9 and TRBJ2-7, with D tentatively TRBD1 or TRBD2 (5 bases each). CDR1 SEHNR and CDR2 FQNEAQ come from the germline V gene (reference sequence). Deletions cut 5 bases from V and 4 bases from J, with 12 bases between. The CDR3 is 13 residues long. Variable domain in full (rest from reference TRBV7-9 and TRBJ2-7): DTGVSQNPRHKITKRGQNVTFRCDPISEHNRLYWYRQTLGQGPEFLTYFQNEAQLEKSRLLSDRFSAERPKGSFSTLEIQRTEQGDSAMYLCASSPRGAYEQYFGPGTRLTVT.

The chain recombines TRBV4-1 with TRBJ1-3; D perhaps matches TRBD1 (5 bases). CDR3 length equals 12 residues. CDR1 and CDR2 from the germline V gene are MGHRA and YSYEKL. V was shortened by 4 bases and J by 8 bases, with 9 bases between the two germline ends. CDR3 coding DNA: TGCGCCAGCAGCCTCCCACAGGACACCATATATTTT. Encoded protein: CASSLPQDTIYF.

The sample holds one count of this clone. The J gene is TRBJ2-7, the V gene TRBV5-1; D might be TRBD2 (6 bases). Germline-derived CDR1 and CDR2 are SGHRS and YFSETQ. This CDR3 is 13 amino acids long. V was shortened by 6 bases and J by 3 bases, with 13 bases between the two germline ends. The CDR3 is CASNRERSYEQYF. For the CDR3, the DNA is TGCGCCAGCAACCGGGAGAGAAGCTACGAGCAGTACTTC.

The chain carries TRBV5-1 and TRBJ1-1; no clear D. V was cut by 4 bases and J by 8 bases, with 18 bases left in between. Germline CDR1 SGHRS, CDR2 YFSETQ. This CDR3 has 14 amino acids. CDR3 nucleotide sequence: TGCGCCAGCAGCGGGCCCTTCCAAGCGACGGAAGCTTTCTTT. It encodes CASSGPFQATEAFF. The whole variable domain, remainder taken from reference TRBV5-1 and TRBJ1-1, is KAGVTQTPRYLIKTRGQQVTLSCSPISGHRSVSWYQQTPGQGLQFLFEYFSETQRNKGNFPGRFSGRQFSNSRSEMNVSTLELGDSALYLCASSGPFQATEAFFGQGTRLTVV.

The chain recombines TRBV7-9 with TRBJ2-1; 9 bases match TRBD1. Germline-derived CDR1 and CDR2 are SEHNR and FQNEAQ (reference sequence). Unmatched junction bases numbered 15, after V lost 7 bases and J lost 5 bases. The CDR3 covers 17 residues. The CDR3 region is CASTQIWTGETDNEQFF. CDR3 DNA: TGTGCCAGCACCCAGATATGGACAGGGGAAACGGACAATGAGCAGTTCTTC.